This T cell receptor (beta chain) comes out of a study of T cell repertoires in cytomegalovirus infection. General observations from the study: Individuals carrying CMV plus the relevant HLA were identified by cumulative frequency of public TCR beta families.

This clonotype was detected ten times or more. Antigen: not known. Germline CDR1 reads LGHNT; CDR2 reads FRNRAP. This CDR3 comprises 11 residues. The germline V and J ends were trimmed by 5 bases and 14 bases, with 15 bases remaining between them. TCRdb called the reads again in MiXCR, with one record for every CDR3 protein. Among about 140,000 distinct CDR3 sequences listed, 6.5% were seen once. Sequencing was performed on PBMCs. The receptor was isolated from a human donor in good health (CMV status not recorded). Some clones in this sample may be carry-over from other donors' samples. This chain joins TRBV12-5 and TRBJ1-1; no clear D. Here the CDR3 reads CASGAPSGSFF. Written as DNA, the CDR3 is TGTGCTAGTGGTGCCCCCTCCGGCAGCTTCTTT. The whole variable domain, filled in from reference TRBV12-5 and TRBJ1-1, reads DARVTQTPRHKVTEMGQEVTMRCQPILGHNTVFWYRQTMMQGLELLAYFRNRAPLDDSGMPKDRFSAEMPDATLATLKIQPSEPRDSAVYFCASGAPSGSFFGQGTRLTVV.